This T cell receptor beta chain was identified during a study of blood T cell repertoires in COVID-19. Study overall: Both acute and convalescent COVID-19 samples were obtained from the United States, Italy and Spain. PBMCs, B-cell-depleted T cells, or T cells were the source of the cDNA or gDNA that made up the material.

V lost 1 base and J lost 5, with 14 bases in between. The CDR3 runs to 15 residues. From germline, CDR1 is MNHNS and CDR2 SASEGT. As originally analysed: Using reference gene primer amplification, nucleated cell counts were estimated. Sequenced by immunoSEQ multiplex PCR; TCRdb stores in-frame clones only, minus some. V, J and clone size are taken as reported in that table, and D and trimming were inferred from the DNA itself. Among about 240,000 clones listed, around four fifths were seen once. The chain carries TRBV6-1 and TRBJ1-2, with D possibly TRBD1 on 6 matching bases. The sequencing input was peripheral blood. The clonotype originates from a woman aged 65 to 85 with acute or convalescent COVID-19. Written as DNA, the CDR3 is TGTGCCAGCAGTGAAGATCCAGGGGCGAAATATGGCTACACCTTC. Its protein product is CASSEDPGAKYGYTF.